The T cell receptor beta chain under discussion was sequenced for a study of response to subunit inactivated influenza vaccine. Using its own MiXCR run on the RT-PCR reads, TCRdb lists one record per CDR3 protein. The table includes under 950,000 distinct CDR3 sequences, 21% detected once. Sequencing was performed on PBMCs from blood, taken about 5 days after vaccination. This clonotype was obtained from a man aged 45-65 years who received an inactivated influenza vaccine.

The CDR3 DNA follows: TGTGCCAGTAGTCGGGACGACTCCTACGAGCAGTACTTC. This sequence encodes CASSRDDSYEQYF. This sequence joins TRBV19 and TRBJ2-7; D is possibly TRBD1 or TRBD2 (5 bases each). The CDR3 has 13 amino acids. The germline gives CDR1 LNHDA, CDR2 SQIVND (reference sequence). Trimming cost V 5 bases and J 0 bases, with 8 bases left between them. Full variable domain (remainder filled in from reference TRBV19 and TRBJ2-7): DGGITQSPKYLFRKEGQNVTLSCEQNLNHDAMYWYRQDPGQGLRLIYYSQIVNDFQKGDIAEGYSVSREKKESFPLTVTSAQKNPTAFYLCASSRDDSYEQYFGPGTRLTVT.